This TCR beta chain was sequenced for a study of shared clonotypes between healthy human individuals. The CDR3 runs 14 residues. V shed 5 bases and J shed 2 bases, with 10 bases lying between them. Germline V gene sequence: CDR1 MNHEY, CDR2 SVGAGI. The authors split each subset's genomic DNA evenly across several immunoSEQ plates. Assay used: immunoSEQ multiplex PCR; TCRdb lists only in-frame clones, some missing. The table has some 2.1 million clones, 95% seen once. The specimen was naive CD4+ T cells sorted from blood. The subset is: CD45RA+ positively selected. The origin of this receptor is a man aged 18-30 years in good health. The chain joins TRBV6-5 to TRBJ1-5; the D is unclear. CDR3 sequence reads: CASSRREGNQPQHF. The CDR3 DNA is TGTGCCAGCAGTCGAAGGGAGGGCAATCAGCCCCAGCATTTT.